The present entry profiles one TCR beta chain with its context. The entry originates in a study of blood T cell repertoires in COVID-19. For the study at large: COVID-19 samples collected from the United States, Italy and Spain covered acute and convalescent phases. In each case, the material was cDNA or gDNA derived from T cells, B-cell-depleted T cells, or PBMCs.

As processed by the authors: Estimates of nucleated cell counts were drawn from the amplification of reference gene primers. Sequencing used immunoSEQ multiplex PCR; TCRdb keeps in-frame clones, though not all of them. Clone size and the V and J calls come from that table; the DNA yielded D and trimming. The profile shows around 150,000 clones, about 92% of them singletons. The receptor comes from a man aged 60 to 69 with active or convalescent COVID-19. Sequencing was performed on peripheral blood.

The CDR3 sequence: CAWTPGLAGGLDTQYF. The CDR3 nucleotides are TGTGCCTGGACCCCGGGACTAGCGGGAGGTCTAGATACGCAGTATTTT. This chain uses TRBV30 with TRBJ2-3; 15 bases align to TRBD2. The CDR3 extends over 16 amino acids. In germline, CDR1 is GTSNPN, CDR2 SVGIG (reference sequence). The J segment lost 5 bases and the V segment lost 4 bases, leaving 7 bases of the junction unmatched.